This T cell receptor (beta chain) emerged from a study of T-cell reconstitution after alpha-beta-depleted transplantation in children. Unique molecular identifiers were incorporated when the TCRbeta library was constructed. TCRdb re-derived calls from the PCR reads in MiXCR, one entry per CDR3 protein. The repertoire holds approximately 490,000 distinct CDR3 sequences, with over 9.5% as singletons. This clonotype was seen repeatedly, ten times or more. Its target is not known. Deletions cut 3 bases from V and 7 bases from J, with 12 bases between. The CDR3 is 13 residues long. The germline V gene encodes CDR1 DFQATT and CDR2 SNEGSKA (reference sequence). Study results and limitations: There were some patients whose high TCRbeta diversity at day 60 came from surviving recipient T cells and thymic progenitors. Roughly two months post-transplant, alpha-beta T cells reportedly originated from several hundred graft clones that had expanded.

The sequence was obtained from a child aged 2-15 years with inherited bone marrow failure, due to receive a stem cell transplant. The chain combines TRBV20-1 with TRBJ2-2; D is possibly TRBD2 (7 bases). The specimen comprised PBMCs, sampled before TCRalphabeta/CD19-depleted stem cell transplant. For the CDR3, the DNA is TGCAGTGCTAGGAGGGGGAGGGGCGGGGAGCTGTTTTTT. Translated, it gives CSARRGRGGELFF.